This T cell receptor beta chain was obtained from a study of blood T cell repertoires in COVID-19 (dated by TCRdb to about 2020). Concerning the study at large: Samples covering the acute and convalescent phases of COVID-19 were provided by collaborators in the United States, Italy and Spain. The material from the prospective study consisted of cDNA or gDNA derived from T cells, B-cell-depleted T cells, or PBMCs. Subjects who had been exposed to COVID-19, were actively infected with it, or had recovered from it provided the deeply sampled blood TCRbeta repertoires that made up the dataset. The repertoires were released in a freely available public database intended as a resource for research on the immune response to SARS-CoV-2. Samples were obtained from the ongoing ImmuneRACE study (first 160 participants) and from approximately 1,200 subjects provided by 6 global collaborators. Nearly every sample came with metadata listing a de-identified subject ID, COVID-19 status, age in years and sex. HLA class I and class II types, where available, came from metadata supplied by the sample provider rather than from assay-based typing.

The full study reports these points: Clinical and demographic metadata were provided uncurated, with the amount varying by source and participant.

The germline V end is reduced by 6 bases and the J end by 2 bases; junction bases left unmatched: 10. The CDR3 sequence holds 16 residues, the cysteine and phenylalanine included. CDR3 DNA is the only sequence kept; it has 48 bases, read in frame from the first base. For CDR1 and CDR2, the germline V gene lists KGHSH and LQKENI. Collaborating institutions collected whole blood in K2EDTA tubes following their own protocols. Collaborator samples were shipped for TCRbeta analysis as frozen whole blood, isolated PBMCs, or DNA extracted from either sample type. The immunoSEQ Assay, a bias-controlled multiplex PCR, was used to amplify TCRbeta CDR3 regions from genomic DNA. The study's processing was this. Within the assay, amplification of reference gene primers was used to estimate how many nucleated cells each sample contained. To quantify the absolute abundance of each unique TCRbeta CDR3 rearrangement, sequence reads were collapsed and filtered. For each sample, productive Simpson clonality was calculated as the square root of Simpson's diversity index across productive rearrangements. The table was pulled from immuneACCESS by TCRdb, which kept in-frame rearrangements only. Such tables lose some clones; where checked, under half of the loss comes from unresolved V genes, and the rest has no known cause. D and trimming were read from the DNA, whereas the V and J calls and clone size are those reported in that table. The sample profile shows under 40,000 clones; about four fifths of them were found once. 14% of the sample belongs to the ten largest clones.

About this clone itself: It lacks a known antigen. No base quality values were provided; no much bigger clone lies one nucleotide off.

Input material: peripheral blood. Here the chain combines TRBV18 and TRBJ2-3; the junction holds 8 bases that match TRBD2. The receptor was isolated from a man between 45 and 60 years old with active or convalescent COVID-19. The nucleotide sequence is TGTGCCAGCTCCCTACTGAGCGGGGGAACCACAGATACGCAGTATTTT. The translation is CASSLLSGGTTDTQYF.